A single sample gave rise to the 25 T cell receptor beta chains below, sequenced in a study of cytomegalovirus exposure and HLA in healthy donors. Amplification used 60 Vbeta primers and 13 Jbeta primers. Only in-frame clones appear in the TCRdb table, and some are missing; sequencing was by immunoSEQ multiplex PCR. The sample holds about 120,000 clones, about four fifths seen once. The sample comprised PBMCs. The receptors come from a woman aged 40-49 years in good health and CMV-seronegative.

The gene calls are TRBV4-1 and TRBJ2-5; 10 bases align to TRBD2. The junction had 12 bases not matched to a gene; V was cut back by 3 bases and J by 5 bases. Per the germline V gene, CDR1 is MGHRA and CDR2 is YSYEKL. This CDR3 region has 17 residues. CDR3 DNA sequence: TGCGCCAGCAGCCAGACCTTTGGTCTAGCGGGAGCGGAGACCCAGTACTTC. It codes for CASSQTFGLAGAETQYF.

The chain uses TRBV4-2 and TRBJ2-5; D remains unclear. V dropped 0 bases and J dropped 5 bases, with 7 bases sitting between them. The CDR3 covers 13 residues. CDR1 is LGHNA and CDR2 is YNFKEQ in the germline V gene. As DNA, the CDR3 is TGTGCCAGCAGCCAAGATTTTTCGGAGACCCAGTACTTC. Translation: CASSQDFSETQYF.

This clone was seen more than once but under ten times. The chain recombines TRBV15 with TRBJ1-1, with 7 bases that match TRBD1. Germline V CDR1 and CDR2: LNHNV, YYDKDF (reference sequence). V was pared by 8 bases and J by 7 bases, with 13 bases of the junction left unmatched. The CDR3 covers 14 residues. CDR3 protein: CATLERQGHIEAFF. The CDR3 DNA follows: TGTGCCACCCTTGAAAGACAGGGACACATTGAAGCTTTCTTT.

The CDR3: CATSGLTGLTYEQYF. DNA for the CDR3: TGTGCCACCAGCGGCTTAACGGGATTAACCTACGAGCAGTACTTC. The chain joins TRBV15 to TRBJ2-7; D is possibly TRBD2 (5 bases). The CDR3 spans 15 residues. V lost 5 bases and J 2 bases, leaving 16 bases between the germline ends. Per the germline V gene, CDR1 is LNHNV and CDR2 is YYDKDF (reference sequence).

This clone has just a few counts. The rearrangement links TRBV2 to TRBJ2-6, with D perhaps matching TRBD1 (6 bases). The CDR3 spans 16 residues. The V end was cut by 4 bases, the J end by 2 bases, with 12 bases between. CDR1 and CDR2 from the germline V gene are SNHLY and FYNNEI. The CDR3 protein is CASSGYRVTGANVLTF. The CDR3 DNA reads as TGTGCCAGCAGTGGATACAGGGTTACTGGGGCCAACGTCCTGACTTTC.

This chain's CDR3 is CASSPGTGIGNEQFF. The CDR3 DNA reads TGTGCCAGCAGCCCGGGGACAGGGATAGGCAATGAGCAGTTCTTC. The chain links TRBV7-9 to TRBJ2-1; TRBD1 matches at 9 bases. V lost 5 bases and J lost 6; bases outside the gene matches: 8. The CDR3 is 15 residues long. Germline V gene sequence: CDR1 SEHNR, CDR2 FQNEAQ (reference sequence).

This rearrangement joins TRBV19 to TRBJ1-2, with 8 positions matching TRBD1. The V and J ends lost 0 bases and 9 bases, in that order; junction bases with no gene match: 6. Germline V gives CDR1 LNHDA, CDR2 SQIVND (reference sequence). The length of the CDR3 is 14 residues. CDR3 sequence reads: CASSIDPGQGRYTF. For the CDR3, the DNA is TGTGCCAGTAGTATAGATCCAGGACAGGGCCGCTACACCTTC.

This clone was seen a handful of times. V is TRBV6-6 and J is TRBJ2-1, with 7 bases matching TRBD2. From germline, CDR1 is MNHNY and CDR2 SVGAGI (reference sequence). The V gene end was trimmed by 6 bases and the J gene end by 6 bases; junction bases not matched to a gene: 14. The CDR3 length is 16 residues. The CDR3 DNA sequence: TGTGCCAGCAGGACCAGGGACCTGCGGGGGTCCAATGAGCAGTTCTTC. It encodes CASRTRDLRGSNEQFF.

Only a few counts were recorded for this clone. The chain carries TRBV5-6 and TRBJ1-5; a weak D match, TRBD1 (5 bases). Germline CDR1 and CDR2: SGHDT and YYEEEE. This CDR3 has 14 residues. Between the trimmed V and J ends, which lost 3 bases and 7 bases, there was a span of 14 bases. The CDR3 bases are TGTGCCAGCAGCTCGGGCAGGGCGGGGCAGCCCCAGCATTTT. This encodes CASSSGRAGQPQHF.

The chain has TRBV5-4 and TRBJ2-3; D is ambiguous. Germline lookup yields CDR1 SGHNT and CDR2 YYREEE (reference sequence). CDR3 length equals 16 residues. Trimming took off 0 bases at V and 2 bases at J, with 13 bases between the two ends. CDR3 in amino acids: CASSLEVSVNTDTQYF. CDR3 nucleotide sequence: TGTGCCAGCAGCTTGGAAGTTTCGGTCAACACAGATACGCAGTATTTT.

The gene calls are TRBV6-1 and TRBJ1-4; 9 bases line up with TRBD1. After removal of 6 bases from V and 5 bases from J, the junction contained 4 bases not matched to a gene. The CDR3 consists of 14 residues. In germline, CDR1 is MNHNS, CDR2 SASEGT. CDR3 nucleotides: TGTGCCAGCAGGAGGGACAGGGACAATGAAAAACTGTTTTTT. It codes for CASRRDRDNEKLFF.

The V call is TRBV25-1, the J call TRBJ1-5; 8 positions agree with TRBD1. The V and J ends lost 1 base and 1 base, in that order; junction bases with no gene match: 9. Germline CDR1 and CDR2: MGHDK and SYGVNS. CDR3 length: 18 amino acids. CDR3 sequence (DNA): TGTGCCAGCAGTGAATCAACAGGGGGGATTGGCAGCAATCAGCCCCAGCATTTT. It translates to CASSESTGGIGSNQPQHF.

The gene calls are TRBV7-2 and TRBJ2-3, with D possibly TRBD2 on 5 matching bases. With 2 bases removed from V and 1 base from J, the gap between germline ends came to 7 bases. Looked up from germline, CDR1 is SGHTA and CDR2 is FQGNSA. The CDR3 runs to 14 residues. The CDR3 bases are TGTGCCAGCAGCTTAACCGGGGGCACAGATACGCAGTATTTT. As protein: CASSLTGGTDTQYF.

This chain uses TRBV10-3 with TRBJ2-5; TRBD1 matches at 8 bases. Trimming at V came to 7 bases and at J to 4 bases, leaving 11 bases not matched to a gene. The CDR3 totals 15 residues. Per germline, CDR1 ENHRY and CDR2 SYGVKD. The chain's CDR3 is CAITPTGDSIETQYF. The CDR3 DNA reads TGTGCCATCACTCCGACAGGGGATTCGATAGAGACCCAGTACTTC.

This chain uses TRBV27 with TRBJ2-7; D gene unclear. The CDR3 loop spans 12 amino acids. Trimming removed 4 bases from V and 1 base from J, with 5 bases in between. Germline V gene sequence: CDR1 MNHEY, CDR2 SMNVEV (reference sequence). CDR3 loop: CASSSGSYEQYF. The DNA of the CDR3 is TGTGCCAGCAGTTCGGGTTCCTACGAGCAGTACTTC.

This clone was counted only a few times. The V gene is TRBV2, the J gene TRBJ2-3, with 10 bases lining up with TRBD2. CDR1 is SNHLY, CDR2 FYNNEI, per germline. This CDR3 comprises 15 residues. Trimming removed 5 bases from V and 5 bases from J; junction bases left unmatched: 7. The CDR3 DNA sequence: TGTGCCAGCAGTCGGCTAGCGGGGGCTATAGATACGCAGTATTTT. This codes for CASSRLAGAIDTQYF.

The chain carries TRBV1 and TRBJ1-4. TRBV1 is tagged as a pseudogene. The CDR3 is made up of 14 amino acids. This chain's CDR3 is CTSSHLSPARVLFF. DNA of the CDR3: TGCACCAGCAGCCATCTCAGCCCAGCTCGGGTACTGTTTTTT.

This clone appeared a few times. This chain uses TRBV5-1 with TRBJ1-1; D might be TRBD1 (6 bases). Germline V gives CDR1 SGHRS, CDR2 YFSETQ. The V gene lost 0 bases and the J gene lost 4 bases, with 13 bases spanning the gap. The CDR3 covers 15 residues. Here the CDR3 reads CASSLEGGRGTEAFF. CDR3 bases: TGCGCCAGCAGCTTGGAGGGGGGGCGAGGCACTGAAGCTTTCTTT. Drawing the rest from reference TRBV5-1 and TRBJ1-1, the complete variable domain is KAGVTQTPRYLIKTRGQQVTLSCSPISGHRSVSWYQQTPGQGLQFLFEYFSETQRNKGNFPGRFSGRQFSNSRSEMNVSTLELGDSALYLCASSLEGGRGTEAFFGQGTRLTVV.

This clone has a handful of counts. CDR3 amino acids: CASSLQGPGTEAFF. CDR3 in DNA: TGTGCCAGCAGTTTACAGGGGCCGGGGACTGAAGCTTTCTTT. J is TRBJ1-1 and V is TRBV27, with D possibly being TRBD1 (6 bases). Germline loops: CDR1 MNHEY, CDR2 SMNVEV (reference sequence). The CDR3 extends over 14 amino acids. The germline V and J ends were trimmed by 2 bases and 5 bases, with 12 bases remaining between them.

In its sample, this clone was seen once. The chain is built from TRBV5-1 and TRBJ1-1; no definite D call. The CDR3 totals 14 residues. In germline, CDR1 is SGHRS, CDR2 YFSETQ. V was pared by 7 bases and J by 0 bases, with 13 bases between. CDR3 in DNA: TGCGCCAGCGGCCCTACTCAGGTGAACACTGAAGCTTTCTTT. Translating it yields CASGPTQVNTEAFF.

The rearrangement joins TRBV7-2 to TRBJ2-1; D ambiguous. The germline CDR1 and CDR2 sequences are SGHTA and FQGNSA. Trimming took 1 base from V and 0 from J, leaving 7 bases between them. This CDR3 has 15 residues. The chain's CDR3 is CASSLDWSSYNEQFF. Written as DNA, the CDR3 is TGTGCCAGCAGCTTAGACTGGAGCTCCTACAATGAGCAGTTCTTC.

This clone has a handful of counts. The rearrangement uses TRBV9 and TRBJ2-7, with 9 bases identical to TRBD2. The V gene end was trimmed by 4 bases and the J gene end by 1 base; junction bases not matched to a gene: 9. Germline V gives CDR1 SGDLS, CDR2 YYNGEE. The CDR3 loop spans 16 amino acids. The CDR3 spells CASSPAGGISSYEQYF. The CDR3 region has the DNA TGTGCCAGCAGCCCAGCGGGAGGTATATCATCCTACGAGCAGTACTTC.

This clone was found a few times. The chain uses TRBV5-1 and TRBJ1-1, with D hard to call. This CDR3 region has 13 residues. Between the trimmed V and J ends, which lost 0 bases and 3 bases, there was a span of 6 bases. From germline, CDR1 is SGHRS and CDR2 YFSETQ. The chain's CDR3 is CASSLGEHTEAFF. The DNA of the CDR3 is TGCGCCAGCAGCTTGGGGGAGCACACTGAAGCTTTCTTT. Combining the CDR3 with reference TRBV5-1 and TRBJ1-1 gives the whole variable domain KAGVTQTPRYLIKTRGQQVTLSCSPISGHRSVSWYQQTPGQGLQFLFEYFSETQRNKGNFPGRFSGRQFSNSRSEMNVSTLELGDSALYLCASSLGEHTEAFFGQGTRLTVV.

The chain joins TRBV27 to TRBJ2-1; the D gene is possibly TRBD2 (6 bases). The germline V and J ends were trimmed by 1 base and 4 bases, with 14 bases remaining between them. This CDR3 has 16 residues. Germline lookup yields CDR1 MNHEY and CDR2 SMNVEV (reference sequence). The CDR3 loop is CASSLFGGTSYNEQFF. CDR3 sequence (DNA): TGTGCCAGCAGTTTATTTGGGGGGACTTCTTACAATGAGCAGTTCTTC.

The V and J genes are TRBV7-9 and TRBJ2-3; 13 bases align to TRBD2. There are 16 residues in the CDR3. The V segment lost 5 bases and the J segment 3 bases; nucleotides outside the gene matches: 5. Germline lookup yields CDR1 SEHNR and CDR2 FQNEAQ (reference sequence). In DNA form, the CDR3 reads TGTGCCAGCAGCGCCCAGGGACTAGCGGGAACAGATACGCAGTATTTT. Protein product: CASSAQGLAGTDTQYF.